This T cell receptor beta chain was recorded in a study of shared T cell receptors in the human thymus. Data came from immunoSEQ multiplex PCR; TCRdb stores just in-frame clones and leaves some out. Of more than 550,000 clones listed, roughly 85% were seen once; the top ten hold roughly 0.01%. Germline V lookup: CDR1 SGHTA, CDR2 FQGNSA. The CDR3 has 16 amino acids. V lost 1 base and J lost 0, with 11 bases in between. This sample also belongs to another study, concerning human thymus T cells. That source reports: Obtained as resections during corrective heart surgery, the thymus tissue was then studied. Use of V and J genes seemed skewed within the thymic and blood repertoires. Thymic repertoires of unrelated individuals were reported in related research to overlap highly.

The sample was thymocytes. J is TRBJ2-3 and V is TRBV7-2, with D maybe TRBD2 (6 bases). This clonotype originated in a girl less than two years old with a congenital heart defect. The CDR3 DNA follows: TGTGCCAGCAGCTTAGGGGTCGGGGGTAGCACAGATACGCAGTATTTT. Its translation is CASSLGVGGSTDTQYF. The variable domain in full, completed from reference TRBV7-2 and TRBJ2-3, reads GAGVSQSPSNKVTEKGKDVELRCDPISGHTALYWYRQSLGQGLEFLIYFQGNSAPDKSGLPSDRFSAERTGGSVSTLTIQRTQQEDSAVYLCASSLGVGGSTDTQYFGPGTRLTVL.